Only a few counts were recorded for the clone carrying this T cell receptor beta chain. Its antigen is not identified. After removal of 5 bases from V and 3 bases from J, the junction contained 8 bases not matched to a gene. CDR3 length equals 17 residues. Germline V CDR1 and CDR2: SGHVS, FNYEAQ. These data belong to a study of T-cell memory formation after mild COVID-19. Study summary: TCR clusters mostly belonged to single donors.

After 5'RACE with constant-segment primers, TCR alpha and TCR beta cDNA libraries carrying sample barcodes and UMIs were obtained. TCRdb re-derived calls from the 5' RACE reads in MiXCR, one entry per CDR3 protein. Found here are about 190,000 distinct CDR3 sequences, about 18% of them singletons; the top ten hold roughly 2.3%. Study-wide results and caveats: From day 15 to 85, contracting clones were balanced between CD4 and CD8, whereas later expanders leaned toward CD4+. SARS-CoV-2 specificity was not confirmed for second-wave clones peaking on day 37.

The V call is TRBV7-6, the J call TRBJ2-3; 13 bases map to TRBD2. Sequencing was done on a sample of PBMCs or a T cell subset sorted from them (not recorded which). This clonotype was obtained from an adult woman who had mild COVID-19 (a few samples of this study predate the infection). Cell type and time point are not known. This chain's CDR3 is CASSTWTSGSRTDTQYF. The CDR3 DNA is TGTGCCAGCAGCACGTGGACTAGCGGGAGTAGGACAGATACGCAGTATTTT. The full variable domain, with the rest looked up from reference TRBV7-6 and TRBJ2-3, is GAGVSQSPRYKVTKRGQDVALRCDPISGHVSLYWYRQALGQGPEFLTYFNYEAQQDKSGLPNDRFSAERPEGSISTLTIQRTEQRDSAMYRCASSTWTSGSRTDTQYFGPGTRLTVL.